In its sample, the clone carrying this T cell receptor (beta chain) was seen a few times. What it recognizes is unknown. Generated by immunoSEQ multiplex PCR, the TCRdb table keeps only in-frame clones and is missing some. The sample has 150,000 to 200,000 clones; approximately 92% are singletons. The data belong to a study of T cell responses to AZD1222 COVID-19 vaccine. Whole-study findings and limits: All repertoire sampling was performed exclusively after the peak T cell response.

This specimen was peripheral blood, taken on day 0 of AZD1222 vaccination. The sequence was obtained from an adult in good health.

In DNA form, the CDR3 reads TGTGCCTGCTACCAGGGGCACACTGAAGCTTTCTTT. Its translation is CACYQGHTEAFF. The rearrangement uses TRBV30 and TRBJ1-1, with D possibly matching TRBD1 (6 bases). Trimming pared 6 bases from V and 3 bases from J, leaving 11 bases between. The CDR3 is 12 residues long. Per germline, CDR1 GTSNPN and CDR2 SVGIG (reference sequence).